The present entry profiles one T cell receptor beta chain with its context. Its cognate antigen is unknown. Repertoires were generated with immunoSEQ multiplex PCR, while TCRdb's copy carries only in-frame clones and drops some. The repertoire consists of about 1.5 million clones, with around 97% occurring once and the leading ten covering over 1%. This sample is drawn from a study of shared clonotypes between healthy human individuals. About the study: Plates per donor: three CD4 naive, three CD4 memory, two CD8 naive, one CD8 memory.

Study findings and constraints: Non-shared clonotypes showed lower generation probabilities than clonotypes common to all four donors.

The CDR3 totals 15 residues. CDR1 and CDR2 (germline): MNHEY, SVGAGI. V was cut by 2 bases and J by 4 bases, with 14 bases left in between. Splitting the CD4+ cells yielded a CD45RA+ naive subset and a CD45RA-negative memory subset. This chain uses TRBV6-5 with TRBJ1-2; D is possibly TRBD1 (5 bases). This sequence was found in a man aged 25 to 45 in good health. Sequencing was carried out using naive CD4+ T cells sorted from blood. Subset described: CD45RA+ positively selected. The CDR3 bases are TGTGCCAGCAGTTACCGACTTAAGGGGTTCTATGGCTACACCTTC. It codes for CASSYRLKGFYGYTF.